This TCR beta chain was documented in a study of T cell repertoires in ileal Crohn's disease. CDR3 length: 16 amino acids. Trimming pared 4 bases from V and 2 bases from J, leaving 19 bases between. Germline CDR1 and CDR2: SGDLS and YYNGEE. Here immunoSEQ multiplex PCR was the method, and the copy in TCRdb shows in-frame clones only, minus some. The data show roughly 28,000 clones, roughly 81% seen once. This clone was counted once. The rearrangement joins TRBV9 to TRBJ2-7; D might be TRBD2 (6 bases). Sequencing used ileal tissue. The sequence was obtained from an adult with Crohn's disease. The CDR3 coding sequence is TGTGCCAGCAGCCCCTGGGACTCAACGACAACCTACGAGCAGTACTTC. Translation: CASSPWDSTTTYEQYF. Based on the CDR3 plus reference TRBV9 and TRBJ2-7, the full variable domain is DSGVTQTPKHLITATGQRVTLRCSPRSGDLSVYWYQQSLDQGLQFLIQYYNGEERAKGNILERFSAQQFPDLHSELNLSSLELGDSALYFCASSPWDSTTTYEQYFGPGTRLTVT.